These 32 T cell receptor beta chains share one sample of origin, sequenced in a study of T cell therapy after organ transplantation. Time point reported: 4-8 weeks after completion of therapy. Data came from immunoSEQ multiplex PCR; TCRdb stores just in-frame clones and leaves some out. The table has almost 20,000 clones, around 81% seen once. Their specific antigens are unknown. Sequences were derived from CD8+ T cells from blood, sampled after autologous CMV-specific T cell therapy. The receptors shown here come from a human patient who had received a solid organ transplant and had CMV disease. Some T cells may be graft donor cells.

The CDR3 sequence is CASSDSSATSGGTDTQYF. The CDR3 region has the DNA TGTGCCAGCAGTGACTCCTCTGCAACTAGCGGGGGCACAGATACGCAGTATTTT. This sequence joins TRBV6-4 and TRBJ2-3, with 10 bases aligning to TRBD2. Germline loops: CDR1 MRHNA, CDR2 SNTAGT. CDR3 length: 18 residues. V was clipped by 0 bases and J by 1 base; unmatched bases: 7.

This clone was counted once. The chain joins TRBV27 to TRBJ2-5; 10 positions agree with TRBD1. The J call may be wrong; the DNA end is better matched by TRBJ2-7. Germline CDR1 reads MNHEY; CDR2 reads SMNVEV (reference sequence). The CDR3 totals 16 residues. CDR3 in DNA: TGTGCCAGCAGTCCTTCGACAGGGGGCGAGATCTACGAGCAGTACTTC. This encodes CASSPSTGGEIYEQYF.

V and J are TRBV2 and TRBJ1-4; D gene unclear. V was cut by 8 bases and J by 6 bases, with 10 bases left in between. The CDR3 is made up of 12 amino acids. Germline lookup yields CDR1 SNHLY and CDR2 FYNNEI. This CDR3 reads CASQWVDEKLFF. DNA for the CDR3: TGTGCCAGCCAATGGGTCGATGAAAAACTGTTTTTT.

The J gene is TRBJ1-2, the V gene TRBV19; D remains ambiguous. CDR3 length: 13 amino acids. V gave up 2 bases and J gave up 2 bases, with 6 bases separating them. Germline V lookup: CDR1 LNHDA, CDR2 SQIVND (reference sequence). The CDR3 here is CASSIIQNYGYTF. The CDR3 DNA reads as TGTGCCAGTAGTATAATCCAAAACTATGGCTACACCTTC.

The CDR3 nucleotides read TGTGCCAGCAGCCCCAGAGTGACAGAGCTCTACGAGCAGTACTTC. It yields the protein CASSPRVTELYEQYF. The chain has TRBV27 and TRBJ2-7; D is possibly TRBD1 (5 bases). The germline CDR1 and CDR2 sequences are MNHEY and SMNVEV (reference sequence). The V gene lost 6 bases and the J gene lost 3 bases, with 18 bases spanning the gap. CDR3 length equals 15 residues.

The chain combines TRBV6-6 with TRBJ1-2; D remains ambiguous. The CDR3 totals 14 residues. Germline values: CDR1 MNHNY, CDR2 SVGAGI (reference sequence). The V end was cut by 1 base, the J end by 3 bases, with 9 bases between. The CDR3 DNA is TGTGCCAGCAGTTACTACGACGGAGACTATGGCTACACCTTC. Its protein is CASSYYDGDYGYTF.

This chain joins TRBV5-6 and TRBJ2-3; 7 bases align to TRBD1. The CDR3 consists of 13 residues. J was trimmed by 6 bases and V by 4 bases; bases with no gene match: 5. The germline V gene encodes CDR1 SGHDT and CDR2 YYEEEE. The CDR3 spells CASSRGGDDTQYF. The DNA for the CDR3 is TGTGCCAGCAGCCGAGGGGGCGACGATACGCAGTATTTT.

This chain connects TRBV27 to TRBJ2-1; 8 nucleotides align to TRBD2. This CDR3 has 15 amino acids. From germline, CDR1 is MNHEY and CDR2 SMNVEV (reference sequence). V dropped 1 base and J dropped 4; count of bases not matched to a gene: 3. The CDR3, as DNA: TGTGCCAGCAGTTTATTAACTAGCGGTTACAATGAGCAGTTCTTC. Translated: CASSLLTSGYNEQFF.

The rearrangement joins TRBV13 to TRBJ1-2, with 7 bases that match TRBD1. Germline loops: CDR1 PRHDT, CDR2 FYEKMQ (reference sequence). V trimming: 5 bases; J trimming: 4 bases; junction bases outside the gene matches: 4. The CDR3 consists of 13 residues. DNA of the CDR3: TGTGCCAGCAGCGCGGGACAGCCCTATGGCTACACCTTC. This encodes CASSAGQPYGYTF.

This clone was observed a single time. J is TRBJ2-5 and V is TRBV27, with a possible D match to TRBD1 (5 bases). Trimming shortened V by 6 bases and J by 5 bases, and 13 bases separated the two germline ends. The CDR3 sequence is 13 residues long. In germline, CDR1 is MNHEY, CDR2 SMNVEV (reference sequence). The CDR3 sequence is CASSLYKGETQYF. The DNA for the CDR3 is TGTGCCAGCAGCCTTTATAAGGGGGAGACCCAGTACTTC.

The gene calls are TRBV10-2 and TRBJ1-1, with D possibly being TRBD1 (6 bases). CDR1 is WSHSY and CDR2 is SAAADI in the germline V gene. V was trimmed by 6 bases and J by 2 bases, leaving 13 bases between them. The CDR3 extends over 14 amino acids. This CDR3 is CASRAGGPNTEAFF. In DNA form, the CDR3 reads TGCGCCAGCAGGGCCGGGGGCCCAAACACTGAAGCTTTCTTT.

The V and J genes are TRBV6-1 and TRBJ1-1; 11 bases line up with TRBD1. The V gene end was trimmed by 8 bases and the J gene end by 4 bases; junction bases not matched to a gene: 6. Germline CDR1 is MNHNS and CDR2 is SASEGT. The CDR3 covers 14 residues. CDR3 coding DNA: TGTGCCAGCGACCTAGGGACAGGGGGCACTGAAGCTTTCTTT. This codes for CASDLGTGGTEAFF.

The table lists this clone with a few counts. The rearrangement uses TRBV10-3 and TRBJ1-2; 11 nucleotides agree with TRBD1. J lost 6 bases, V lost 10 bases, and 7 bases had no gene match. The CDR3 has 13 amino acids. CDR1 ENHRY and CDR2 SYGVKD come from the germline V gene. CDR3 residues: CATQDRGQDGYTF. Written as DNA, the CDR3 is TGTGCCACGCAGGACAGGGGGCAAGATGGCTACACCTTC.

The chain recombines TRBV30 with TRBJ2-7, with D uncertain. The germline gives CDR1 GTSNPN, CDR2 SVGIG (reference sequence). This CDR3 has 13 residues. Trimming pared 0 bases from V and 4 bases from J, leaving 10 bases between. The CDR3 DNA reads as TGTGCCTGGAGTGTAGAGGCACCGTACGAGCAGTACTTC. As protein: CAWSVEAPYEQYF.

This clone was found a few times. The gene calls are TRBV6-5 and TRBJ1-6, with a tentative D call TRBD1 (5 bases). The germline gives CDR1 MNHEY, CDR2 SVGAGI. Trimming shortened V by 0 bases and J by 17 bases, and 17 bases separated the two germline ends. This CDR3 contains 14 residues. CDR3 sequence (DNA): TGTGCCAGCAGTTACTCCGCCGGGACGTTTTTGATCCACTTT. This codes for CASSYSAGTFLIHF.

The chain links TRBV4-2 to TRBJ2-2; 11 bases align to TRBD2. V dropped 0 bases and J dropped 6; count of bases not matched to a gene: 3. The CDR3 contains 16 residues. In germline, CDR1 is LGHNA, CDR2 YNFKEQ. Here the CDR3 reads CASSQDLTSGAGELFF. CDR3 coding DNA: TGTGCCAGCAGCCAAGATTTGACTAGCGGGGCCGGGGAGCTGTTTTTT.

This chain uses TRBV4-1 with TRBJ2-7; D is perhaps TRBD1 (6 bases). Germline V gives CDR1 MGHRA, CDR2 YSYEKL. The CDR3 spans 16 residues. V lost 1 base and J lost 1, with 14 bases in between. The CDR3 loop reads CASSQVFPGESYEQYF. The CDR3 nucleotides are TGCGCCAGCAGCCAAGTATTCCCAGGGGAGTCCTACGAGCAGTACTTC.

This clone was seen a single time. This sequence joins TRBV7-9 and TRBJ1-1; tentative D call: TRBD1 (6 bases). Trimming left V 3 bases short and J 7 bases short, with 12 bases between. CDR1 is SEHNR and CDR2 is FQNEAQ in the germline V gene (reference sequence). The CDR3 totals 13 residues. CDR3: CASSLVTGIEAFF. The CDR3 DNA reads as TGTGCCAGCAGCTTGGTTACAGGGATTGAAGCTTTCTTT.

The chain recombines TRBV5-5 with TRBJ1-5, with 10 bases that match TRBD1. The CDR3 length is 19 residues. Germline lookup yields CDR1 SGHKS and CDR2 YYEKEE (reference sequence). The trim removed 2 bases at V and 8 bases at J, leaving 19 bases unmatched. CDR3 DNA: TGTGCCAGCAGCTTTCCTCCGACCGGACAGGGGGGGGTTTTGGAGCCCCAGCATTTT. It is translated as CASSFPPTGQGGVLEPQHF.

This clone was seen only once. An end of the junction does not agree with germline; a read error may underlie this. This sequence joins TRBV6-6 and TRBJ2-5; 7 bases are shared with TRBD1. This CDR3 region has 14 residues. In germline, CDR1 is MNHNY, CDR2 SVGAGI (reference sequence). CDR3 region: CASRTGQNQETQYF. As DNA, the CDR3 is TGTGCCAGCAGAACGGGACAGAACCAGGAGACCCAGTACTTC.

The chain links TRBV27 to TRBJ1-2; 10 nucleotides match TRBD1. The CDR3 loop spans 17 amino acids. Germline CDR1 and CDR2: MNHEY and SMNVEV (reference sequence). V shed 2 bases, J shed 8 bases, and the junction held 14 bases outside the gene matches. The CDR3 DNA is TGTGCCAGCAGTTTAGCCGACAGGGGGCGCAGGCGTGGCGGCTACACCTTC. Translating gives CASSLADRGRRRGGYTF.

The V call is TRBV19, the J call TRBJ1-4, with no clear D. The CDR3 is 15 amino acids. CDR1 is LNHDA, CDR2 SQIVND, per germline (reference sequence). V lost 9 bases and J 6 bases, leaving 20 bases between the germline ends. The CDR3 DNA reads TGTGCCAGCTGCCGTGGGCTAAGCGGGCATGAAAAACTGTTTTTT. Protein: CASCRGLSGHEKLFF.

V is TRBV4-2 and J is TRBJ1-1; no firm D call. The CDR3 contains 13 residues. Germline CDR1 is LGHNA and CDR2 is YNFKEQ. Trimming removed 5 bases from V and 1 base from J, with 8 bases in between. CDR3 in amino acids: CASSLEGNTEAFF. CDR3 sequence (DNA): TGTGCCAGCAGCTTGGAAGGGAACACTGAAGCTTTCTTT.

The chain employs TRBV6-6 and TRBJ1-2; D gene unclear. Germline CDR1 reads MNHNY; CDR2 reads SVGAGI (reference sequence). Trimming pared 5 bases from V and 2 bases from J, leaving 15 bases between. This CDR3 is 15 amino acids long. The CDR3 loop is CASSPAGSINYGYTF. CDR3 sequence (DNA): TGTGCCAGCAGTCCGGCCGGCAGCATCAACTATGGCTACACCTTC.

This clone was recorded only once. V usage is TRBV19 and J usage is TRBJ1-4; 8 bases align to TRBD1. CDR3 length: 13 amino acids. Trimming removed 9 bases from V and 5 bases from J; junction bases left unmatched: 5. Germline CDR1 and CDR2: LNHDA and SQIVND (reference sequence). CDR3 protein: CASGRTGNEKLFF. The DNA for the CDR3 is TGTGCCAGCGGCCGGACAGGGAATGAAAAACTGTTTTTT.

The rearrangement links TRBV5-8 to TRBJ1-4; D is undetermined. V was cut by 2 bases and J by 5 bases, with 22 bases left in between. CDR3 length: 18 amino acids. Germline CDR1 reads SGHTS; CDR2 reads YDEGEE. CDR3 DNA sequence: TGTGCCAGCAGCTTTGATCTGTATGGGGAAGGGCCAAATGAAAAACTGTTTTTT. This encodes CASSFDLYGEGPNEKLFF.

The chain employs TRBV6-4 and TRBJ2-3, with 10 bases that match TRBD2. Looked up from germline, CDR1 is MRHNA and CDR2 is SNTAGT. With 2 bases clipped from V and 1 base from J, the junction kept 3 bases outside the gene matches. The CDR3 has 16 residues. Here the CDR3 DNA reads TGTGCCAGCAGTGACCAAGGGACTAGCGGCACAGATACGCAGTATTTT. This sequence encodes CASSDQGTSGTDTQYF.

The chain employs TRBV25-1 and TRBJ2-7; 11 bases are shared with TRBD1. The CDR3 length is 15 residues. Germline CDR1 and CDR2: MGHDK and SYGVNS. V shed 6 bases, J shed 7 bases, and the junction held 11 bases outside the gene matches. CDR3 region: CASSLGGQGVFEQYF. CDR3 nucleotides: TGTGCCAGCAGCTTGGGGGGACAGGGGGTTTTTGAGCAGTACTTC.

The rearrangement joins TRBV13 to TRBJ1-1; maybe TRBD1 (5 bases). V dropped 6 bases and J dropped 6 bases, with 14 bases sitting between them. The germline V gene encodes CDR1 PRHDT and CDR2 FYEKMQ (reference sequence). The CDR3 extends over 13 amino acids. The CDR3 loop is CASRTDIPAEAFF. For the CDR3, the DNA is TGTGCCAGCAGGACGGACATTCCGGCTGAAGCTTTCTTT.

This clone has just a few counts. This chain joins TRBV7-9 and TRBJ2-7, with D possibly called TRBD1 or TRBD2 (6 bases each). The germline CDR1 and CDR2 sequences are SEHNR and FQNEAQ (reference sequence). V was cut by 10 bases and J by 0 bases, with 13 bases left in between. The CDR3 has 13 amino acids. The CDR3 loop reads CATIADSSYEQYF. In DNA, the CDR3 is TGTGCCACCATAGCGGACAGCTCCTACGAGCAGTACTTC.

This chain joins TRBV27 and TRBJ2-7; 8 bases map to TRBD1. V gave up 2 bases and J gave up 3 bases; unmatched junction bases: 3. Germline loops: CDR1 MNHEY, CDR2 SMNVEV (reference sequence). This CDR3 has 14 residues. In DNA form, the CDR3 reads TGTGCCAGCAGTTTACTTGGACAGGGCTACGAGCAGTACTTC. Translated, it gives CASSLLGQGYEQYF.

The chain combines TRBV6-1 with TRBJ1-2, with D possibly being TRBD1 (5 bases). The ends were cut back, 0 bases at V and 2 bases at J, with 10 bases in the middle. CDR1 and CDR2 (germline): MNHNS, SASEGT. The CDR3 spans 15 residues. CDR3 sequence (DNA): TGTGCCAGCAGTGAAGCTGACAGTACCAACTATGGCTACACCTTC. Residues: CASSEADSTNYGYTF.